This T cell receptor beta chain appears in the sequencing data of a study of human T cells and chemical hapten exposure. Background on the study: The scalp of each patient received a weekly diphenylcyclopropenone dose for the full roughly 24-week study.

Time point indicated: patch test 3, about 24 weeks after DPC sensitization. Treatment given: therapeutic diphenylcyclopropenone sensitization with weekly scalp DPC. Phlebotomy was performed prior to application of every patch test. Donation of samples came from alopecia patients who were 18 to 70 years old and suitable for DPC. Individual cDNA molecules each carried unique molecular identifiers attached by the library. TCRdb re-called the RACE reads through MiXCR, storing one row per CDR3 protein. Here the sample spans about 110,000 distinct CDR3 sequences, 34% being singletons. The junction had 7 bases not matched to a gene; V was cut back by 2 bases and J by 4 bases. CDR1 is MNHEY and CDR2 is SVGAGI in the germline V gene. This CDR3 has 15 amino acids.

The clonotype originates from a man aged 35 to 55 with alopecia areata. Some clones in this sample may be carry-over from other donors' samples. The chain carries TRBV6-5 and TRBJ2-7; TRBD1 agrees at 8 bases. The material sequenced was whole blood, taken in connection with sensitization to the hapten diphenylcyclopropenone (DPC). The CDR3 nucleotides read TGTGCCAGCAGTTACGACAGGGGTGGAATGTACGAGCAGTACTTC. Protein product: CASSYDRGGMYEQYF.